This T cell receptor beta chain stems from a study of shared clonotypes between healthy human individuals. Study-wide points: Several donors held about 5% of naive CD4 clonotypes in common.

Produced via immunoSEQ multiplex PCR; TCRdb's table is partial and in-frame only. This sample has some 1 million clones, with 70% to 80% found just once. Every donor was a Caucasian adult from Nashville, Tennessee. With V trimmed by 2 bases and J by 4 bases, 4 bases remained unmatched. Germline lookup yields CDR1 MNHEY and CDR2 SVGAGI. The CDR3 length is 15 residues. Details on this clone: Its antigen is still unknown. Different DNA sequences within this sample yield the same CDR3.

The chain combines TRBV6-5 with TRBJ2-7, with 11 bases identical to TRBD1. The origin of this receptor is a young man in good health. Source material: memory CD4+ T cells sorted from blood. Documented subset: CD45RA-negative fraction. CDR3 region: CASSYRDRGAYEQYF. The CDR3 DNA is TGTGCCAGCAGTTACCGGGACAGGGGGGCTTACGAGCAGTACTTC.